Each of the 3 T cell receptor beta chains below was sequenced from the same sample in a study of T cell repertoires in cytomegalovirus infection. TCRdb used MiXCR to reprocess the reads, holding one entry per CDR3 protein. The profile shows fewer than 650,000 distinct CDR3 sequences, just under 40% of them singletons. No antigen has been assigned to these receptors. The sample in question was cultured PBMCs, obtained from culture after CMV antigen stimulation. The receptors shown here come from a human donor in good health (CMV status not recorded). Some clones in this sample may be carry-over from other donors' samples.

The rearrangement uses TRBV6-1 and TRBJ2-1, with a weak D call TRBD2 (6 bases). Germline assignment: CDR1 MNHNS and CDR2 SASEGT. The CDR3 loop spans 15 amino acids. Deletions cut 6 bases from V and 5 bases from J, with 17 bases between. CDR3 sequence: CASSPRRGLNNEQFF. In DNA form, the CDR3 reads TGTGCCAGCAGCCCGAGGCGGGGCCTCAACAATGAGCAGTTCTTC.

J is TRBJ2-1 and V is TRBV28; no firm D call. CDR1 is MDHEN and CDR2 is SYDVKM in the germline V gene. V lost 5 bases and J 0 bases, leaving 11 bases between the germline ends. This CDR3 comprises 15 residues. The CDR3 sequence: CASSPWGSSYNEQFF. Here the CDR3 DNA reads TGTGCCAGCAGTCCCTGGGGTAGCTCCTACAATGAGCAGTTCTTC.

This clonotype was seen only a few times. CDR3 sequence reads: CASTPPGGTENIQYF. The CDR3 DNA sequence: TGTGCCAGCACCCCCCCCGGGGGGACGGAAAACATTCAGTACTTC. V is TRBV7-2 and J is TRBJ2-4; 7 nucleotides line up with TRBD2. Losses at the gene ends were 7 bases for V and 5 bases for J; bases not matched to a gene: 11. Germline-derived CDR1 and CDR2 are SGHTA and FQGNSA. This CDR3 is 15 amino acids long.